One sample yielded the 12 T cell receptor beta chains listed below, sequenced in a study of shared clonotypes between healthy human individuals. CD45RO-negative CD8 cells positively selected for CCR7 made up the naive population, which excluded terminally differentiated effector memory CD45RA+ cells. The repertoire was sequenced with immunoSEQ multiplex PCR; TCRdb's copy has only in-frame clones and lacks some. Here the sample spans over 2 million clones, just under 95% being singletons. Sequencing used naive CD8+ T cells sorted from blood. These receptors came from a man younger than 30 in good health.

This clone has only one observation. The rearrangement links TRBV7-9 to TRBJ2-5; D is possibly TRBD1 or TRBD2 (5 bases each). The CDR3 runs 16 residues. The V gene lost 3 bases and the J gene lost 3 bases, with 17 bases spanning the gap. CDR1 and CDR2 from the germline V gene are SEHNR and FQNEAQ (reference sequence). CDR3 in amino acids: CASSFPEGPPEETQYF. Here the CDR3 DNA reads TGTGCCAGCAGCTTCCCCGAGGGGCCGCCCGAAGAGACCCAGTACTTC.

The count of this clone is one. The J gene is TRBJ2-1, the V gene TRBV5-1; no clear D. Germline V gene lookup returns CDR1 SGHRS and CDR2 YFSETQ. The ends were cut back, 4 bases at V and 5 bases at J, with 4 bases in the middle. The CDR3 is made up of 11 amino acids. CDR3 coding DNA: TGCGCCAGCAGCCAGCACAATGAGCAGTTCTTC. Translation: CASSQHNEQFF.

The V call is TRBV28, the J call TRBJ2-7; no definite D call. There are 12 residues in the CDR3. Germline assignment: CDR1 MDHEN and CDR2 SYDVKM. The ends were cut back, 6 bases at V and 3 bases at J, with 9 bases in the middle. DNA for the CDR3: TGTGCCAGCAGGGAGTTGAACTACGAGCAGTACTTC. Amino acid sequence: CASRELNYEQYF.

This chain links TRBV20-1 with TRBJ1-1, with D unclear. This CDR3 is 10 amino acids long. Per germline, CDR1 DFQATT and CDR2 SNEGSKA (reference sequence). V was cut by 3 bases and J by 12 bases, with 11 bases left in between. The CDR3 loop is CSASFPDTFF. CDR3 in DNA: TGCAGTGCTAGTTTTCCAGATACTTTCTTT.

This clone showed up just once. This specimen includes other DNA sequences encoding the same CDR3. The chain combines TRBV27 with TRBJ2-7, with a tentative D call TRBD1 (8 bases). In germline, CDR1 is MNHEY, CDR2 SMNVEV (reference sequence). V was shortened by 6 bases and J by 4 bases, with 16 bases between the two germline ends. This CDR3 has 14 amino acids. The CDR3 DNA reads TGTGCCAGCAGCTTGACAGGGGAGGGATACGAGCAGTACTTC. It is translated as CASSLTGEGYEQYF.

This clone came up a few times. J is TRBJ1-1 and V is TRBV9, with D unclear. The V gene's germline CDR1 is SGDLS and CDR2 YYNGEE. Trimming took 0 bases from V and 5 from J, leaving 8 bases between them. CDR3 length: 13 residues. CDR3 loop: CASSVDPGTEAFF. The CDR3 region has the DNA TGTGCCAGCAGCGTAGATCCTGGGACTGAAGCTTTCTTT.

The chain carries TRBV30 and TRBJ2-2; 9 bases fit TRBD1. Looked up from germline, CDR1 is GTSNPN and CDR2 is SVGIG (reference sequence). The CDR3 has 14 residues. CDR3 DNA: TGTGCTGTGTGGGGGACAGGGAGAACCGGGGAGCTGTTTTTT. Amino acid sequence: CAVWGTGRTGELFF.

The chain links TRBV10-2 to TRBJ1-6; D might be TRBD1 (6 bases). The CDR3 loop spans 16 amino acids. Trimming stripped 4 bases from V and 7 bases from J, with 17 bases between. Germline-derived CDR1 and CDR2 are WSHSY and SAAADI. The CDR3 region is CASSGRGTSVNSPLHF. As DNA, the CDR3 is TGCGCCAGCAGTGGGAGGGGGACCTCTGTGAATTCACCCCTCCACTTT.

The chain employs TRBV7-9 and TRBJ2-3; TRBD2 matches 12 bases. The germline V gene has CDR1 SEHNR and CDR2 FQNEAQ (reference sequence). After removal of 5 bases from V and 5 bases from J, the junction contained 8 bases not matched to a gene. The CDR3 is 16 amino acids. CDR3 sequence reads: CASSSRTSGKLDTQYF. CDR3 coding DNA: TGTGCCAGCAGCAGCCGGACTAGCGGGAAATTAGATACGCAGTATTTT. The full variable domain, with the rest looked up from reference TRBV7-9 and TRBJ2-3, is DTGVSQNPRHKITKRGQNVTFRCDPISEHNRLYWYRQTLGQGPEFLTYFQNEAQLEKSRLLSDRFSAERPKGSFSTLEIQRTEQGDSAMYLCASSSRTSGKLDTQYFGPGTRLTVL.

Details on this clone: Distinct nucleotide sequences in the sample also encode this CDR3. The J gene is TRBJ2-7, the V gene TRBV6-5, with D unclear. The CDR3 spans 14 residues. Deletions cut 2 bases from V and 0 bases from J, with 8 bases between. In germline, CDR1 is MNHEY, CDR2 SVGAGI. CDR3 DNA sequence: TGTGCCAGCAGTTACACACAAACCTCCTACGAGCAGTACTTC. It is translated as CASSYTQTSYEQYF.

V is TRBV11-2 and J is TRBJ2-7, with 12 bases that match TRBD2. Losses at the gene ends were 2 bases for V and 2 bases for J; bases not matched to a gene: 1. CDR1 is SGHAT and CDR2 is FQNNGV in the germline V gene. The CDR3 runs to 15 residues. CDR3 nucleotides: TGTGCCAGCAGCTTATGGACTAGCGGGGCCTACGAGCAGTACTTC. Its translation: CASSLWTSGAYEQYF. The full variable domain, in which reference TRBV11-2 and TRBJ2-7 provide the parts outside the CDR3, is EAGVAQSPRYKIIEKRQSVAFWCNPISGHATLYWYQQILGQGPKLLIQFQNNGVVDDSQLPKDRFSAERLKGVDSTLKIQPAKLEDSAVYLCASSLWTSGAYEQYFGPGTRLTVT.

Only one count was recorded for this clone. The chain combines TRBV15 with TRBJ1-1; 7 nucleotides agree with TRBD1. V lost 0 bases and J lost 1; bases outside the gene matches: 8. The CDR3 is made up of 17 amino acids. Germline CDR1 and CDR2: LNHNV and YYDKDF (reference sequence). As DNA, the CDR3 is TGTGCCACCAGCAGAGATTTCTGGGACAGCTCGAACACTGAAGCTTTCTTT. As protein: CATSRDFWDSSNTEAFF.